The rows below give T cell receptor beta chains drawn from one sample of a study of blood T cell repertoires in COVID-19. Produced via immunoSEQ multiplex PCR; TCRdb's table is partial and in-frame only. The table includes 200,000 to 250,000 clones, around four fifths detected once. The sample taken for sequencing was peripheral blood. These receptors all come from a woman in her forties or fifties with active or convalescent COVID-19. Both conserved end residues are part of each CDR3. A D gene is named only where the DNA matches it firmly. Size is stated for part of the rows, as once, few or many counts, or as a class when the clone is expanded.

TRBJ2-5,TRBV7-3,13,NA,NA,TGTGCCAGCAGCCCCGCGTCTGGTGAGACCCAGTACTTC,CASSPASGETQYF
TRBJ1-4,TRBV7-9,15,NA,NA,TGTGCCAGCAGCTTAGTGGCAGGGGCGGAGGAAAAACTGTTTTTT,CASSLVAGAEEKLFF
TRBJ2-1,TRBV19,17,TRBD2,NA,TGTGCCAGTAGTATAATCTTCCCGCGGGAGACCTCCAATGAGCAGTTCTTC,CASSIIFPRETSNEQFF
TRBJ2-2,TRBV7-9,15,TRBD1,NA,TGTGCCAGCAGCCTAAGACAGGGCGGCACCGGGGAGCTGTTTTTT,CASSLRQGGTGELFF
TRBJ2-5,TRBV28,15,NA,NA,TGTGCCAGCAGTTTTCAAGGCGCGGGGCTAAGAACCCAGTACTTC,CASSFQGAGLRTQYF
TRBJ2-1,TRBV3-1/TRBV3-2,14,NA,NA,TGTGCCAGCGGGTGGTGGGGGCGAGACAATGAGCAGTTCTTC,CASGWWGRDNEQFF
TRBJ2-1,TRBV11-2,11,NA,NA,TGTGCCAGTTCAGGGGTCGGGGTACCGTTCTTC,CASSGVGVPFF
TRBJ2-7,TRBV14,15,NA,NA,TGTGCCAGCAGCCAAGACCTGACAGGACCCTACGAGCAGTACTTC,CASSQDLTGPYEQYF
TRBJ1-2,TRBV5-1,14,NA,NA,TGCGCCAGCTTTTCGACCGACGGGAACTATGGCTACACCTTC,CASFSTDGNYGYTF
TRBJ1-3,TRBV28,12,NA,NA,TGTGCCAGCAGCTCACATGGAAACACCATATATTTT,CASSSHGNTIYF
TRBJ2-1,TRBV2,15,TRBD1,NA,TGTGCCAGCAACCCCGACAGGGGCAACAACAATGAGCAGTTCTTC,CASNPDRGNNNEQFF
TRBJ2-5,TRBV24-1,14,NA,NA,TGTGCCACCAGTGATGGGGGGATCCAAGAGACCCAGTACTTC,CATSDGGIQETQYF
TRBJ2-7,TRBV28,13,TRBD2,NA,TGTGCCAGCCTACCCGGGGGGTCCTACGAGCAGTACTTC,CASLPGGSYEQYF
TRBJ1-2,TRBV6-1,16,NA,NA,TGTGCCAGCAGTGAATTTCGGGGGTCAAAACCCTATGGCTACACCTTC,CASSEFRGSKPYGYTF
TRBJ1-1,TRBV7-9,17,TRBD1,NA,TGTGCCAGCAGCCGCGGACAGGGGGCTATCGTGGTAACTGAAGCTTTCTTT,CASSRGQGAIVVTEAFF
TRBJ2-1,TRBV7-2,16,TRBD2,once,TGTGCCAGCAGCTTAGCGGCGGCGGGGGGGTACAATGAGCAGTTCTTC,CASSLAAAGGYNEQFF
TRBJ1-6,TRBV27,15,NA,once,TGTGCCAGCAGTTCCCGAACGATACAGGGTGGACCCCTCCACTTT,CASSSRTIQGGPLHF
TRBJ1-3,TRBV3-1/TRBV3-2,13,TRBD1,NA,TGTGCCAGCAGCCTGAACAGGGGCAACACCATATATTTT,CASSLNRGNTIYF
TRBJ1-2,TRBV7-2,14,TRBD1,NA,TGTGCCAGCAGTCGGACAGGACTACCCTATGGCTACACCTTC,CASSRTGLPYGYTF
TRBJ2-1,TRBV14,14,TRBD1,NA,TGTGCCAGCAGCCAAGAGGGGACAGGGAAGGTGCAGTTCTTC,CASSQEGTGKVQFF
TRBJ1-6,TRBV9,18,NA,few,TGTGCCAGCAGCGTAAGGGGACTACGGGTTGTATATAATTCACCCCTCCACTTT,CASSVRGLRVVYNSPLHF
TRBJ1-4,TRBV6-1,17,TRBD1,once,TGTGCCAGCAGTGAAACAGGGGGTCTTTGGACTAATGAAAAACTGTTTTTT,CASSETGGLWTNEKLFF
TRBJ1-3,TRBV3-1/TRBV3-2,14,NA,NA,TGTGCCAGCAGCCAAGTGAGTTTAGGAAACACCATATATTTT,CASSQVSLGNTIYF